These T cell receptor beta chains were read from a single sample in a study of cytomegalovirus exposure and HLA in healthy donors. The protocol was immunoSEQ multiplex PCR, while the TCRdb copy is restricted to in-frame clones and leaves out a portion. The table shows some 170,000 clones, with about 77% occurring only once. The specimen was PBMCs. The source is a woman aged 45-59 years in good health and CMV-seronegative. Both conserved end residues are part of each CDR3. Each record gives: CDR3 DNA, CDR3 protein, clone size, V gene, J gene, D gene. D genes are given only for firm matches. Rows may omit the clone size; those that give it use once, few, many or a size class.

TGCGCCAGCAGCTCCGGGACAGGTATTTATGGCTACACCTTC	CASSSGTGIYGYTF	once	TRBV5-1	TRBJ1-2	TRBD1
TGTGCCAGCAGTGTTAGACTAGCGGGAGGGATAACGCAGTATTTT	CASSVRLAGGITQYF	NA	TRBV25-1	TRBJ2-3	TRBD2
TGCGCCAGCAGCCCTTGGACAGGGGGTCAACAGGAAGCTTTCTTT	CASSPWTGGQQEAFF	few	TRBV5-1	TRBJ1-1	TRBD1
TGTGCCAGCAGCGCAGGGGGAGAGACCCAGTACTTC	CASSAGGETQYF	NA	TRBV9	TRBJ2-5	TRBD1
TGTGCCAGCAGCCTACCCCCCCACTATGGCTACACCTTC	CASSLPPHYGYTF	once	TRBV28	TRBJ1-2	NA
TGTGCCAGCAAAAAGCAGGGTGCTGGTGAAAAACTGTTTTTT	CASKKQGAGEKLFF	NA	TRBV28	TRBJ1-4	NA
TGTGCCAGCAGCTTGGCCTCAGCGTCCAATTCACCCCTCCACTTT	CASSLASASNSPLHF	once	TRBV5-4	TRBJ1-6	NA
TGTGCCAGCTCACCTCCGGGACAGAGCACAGATACGCAGTATTTT	CASSPPGQSTDTQYF	NA	TRBV18	TRBJ2-3	TRBD1
TGTGCCAGCAGCTTAGGTGTCCGCCGGGGCGAGCAGTACTTC	CASSLGVRRGEQYF	NA	TRBV7-9	TRBJ2-7	NA
TGTGCCAGCAGGTGGGACAGGGGAACTGAAGCTTTCTTT	CASRWDRGTEAFF	NA	TRBV7-2	TRBJ1-1	TRBD1
TGTGCCAGCAGCTTCGGACAGGGTGCTGGAAACACCATATATTTT	CASSFGQGAGNTIYF	NA	TRBV7-2	TRBJ1-3	TRBD1
TGTGCCAGCAGCTTGACAGGGGGACCCAATGGCTACACCTTC	CASSLTGGPNGYTF	NA	TRBV27	TRBJ1-2	TRBD1
TGTGCCAGCAGCCCGGGACAGTTTCAGCCCCAGCATTTT	CASSPGQFQPQHF	NA	TRBV27	TRBJ1-5	TRBD1
TGCGCCAGCAGCCAAGATCGAGGCAGTTTTTCCTACGAGCAGTACTTC	CASSQDRGSFSYEQYF	few	TRBV4-3	TRBJ2-7	NA
TGTGCCAGCTCACGCGGGGGGACTGAAGCTTTCTTT	CASSRGGTEAFF	NA	TRBV18	TRBJ1-1	NA
TGTGCCAGCAGCACCTGGACAGCCCGGGCCACCCTTCAAGAGACCCAGTACTTC	CASSTWTARATLQETQYF	NA	TRBV5-8	TRBJ2-5	NA
TGTGCCAGCAGCTTGAACGACAGGGTGGACTCACCCCTCCACTTT	CASSLNDRVDSPLHF	NA	TRBV5-4	TRBJ1-6	TRBD1
TGTGCCAGCAGCTTGGGACTAGCGGGAGTCATCCATGAGCAGTTCTTC	CASSLGLAGVIHEQFF	NA	TRBV5-6	TRBJ2-1	TRBD2
TGTGCCAGCAGTCGAACACCCGGGACATATCAGTCACCCCTCCACTTT	CASSRTPGTYQSPLHF	NA	TRBV28	TRBJ1-6	NA
TGTGCCAGCAGCGTGGGACAGGGATATACTAAGGGGGCTTTCTTT	CASSVGQGYTKGAFF	once	TRBV9	TRBJ1-1	TRBD1
TGTGCCAGCAGCTTCGCCGGGACAGGGGCCTACGAGCAGTACTTC	CASSFAGTGAYEQYF	few	TRBV11-3	TRBJ2-7	TRBD1
TGTGCCAGCAGCCAAGATATTGGCCGCGAGACCCAGTACTTC	CASSQDIGRETQYF	NA	TRBV4-2	TRBJ2-5	NA
TGTGCCTGGAGTGGGGGCCACAGCTCCTACAATGAGCAGTTCTTC	CAWSGGHSSYNEQFF	NA	TRBV30	TRBJ2-1	NA
TGCGCCAGCAGCCAAAACCTGATTTATACAGGGATGGGCAATCAGCCCCAGCATTTT	CASSQNLIYTGMGNQPQHF	NA	TRBV4-1	TRBJ1-5	NA
TGTGCCAGCAGCTCATTGCGACAGGGGCGGGACTATGGCTACACCTTC	CASSSLRQGRDYGYTF	NA	TRBV11-2	TRBJ1-2	TRBD1
TGCGCCAGCAGCCTACTACTAGCGGGGGGAAACTACGAGCAGTACTTC	CASSLLLAGGNYEQYF	NA	TRBV5-1	TRBJ2-7	TRBD2
TGTGCCAGCAGCAACCGGGACTCCCTTTCCCTCTATGGCTACACCTTC	CASSNRDSLSLYGYTF	NA	TRBV7-6	TRBJ1-2	NA
TGTGCCAGTGAGCGGCGGGGGGGCCTCCACGAGCAGTACTTC	CASERRGGLHEQYF	NA	TRBV19	TRBJ2-7	TRBD2
TGTGCCAGCGCTCGGGGGGCCTACGAGCAGTACTTC	CASARGAYEQYF	few	TRBV6-5	TRBJ2-7	TRBD2
TGTGCCAGCAGCCCAACCCGGGGAAACGGGGAGCTGTTTTTT	CASSPTRGNGELFF	NA	TRBV7-2	TRBJ2-2	NA
TGTGCCAGCAGTTCGGGGCAACTACAGGGTGGCCAGTTCTTC	CASSSGQLQGGQFF	NA	TRBV27	TRBJ2-1	NA
TGTGCAACTCACAGGGGTTCCTACGAGCAGTACTTC	CATHRGSYEQYF	few	TRBV30	TRBJ2-7	TRBD1
TGTGCCAGTTCTAAGGAGGGCATCTATGGCTACACCTTC	CASSKEGIYGYTF	NA	TRBV7-9	TRBJ1-2	NA
TGTGCCAGCAGTCGCGACAGGTACACAGATACGCAGTATTTT	CASSRDRYTDTQYF	NA	TRBV7-3	TRBJ2-3	NA
TGTGCCAGTAGAAGCGGGAGGGCTTTATTGGAGCAGTTCTTC	CASRSGRALLEQFF	NA	TRBV19	TRBJ2-1	TRBD2
TGTGCCAGCAGCTTAGGAACTAGCGCCGATACGCAGTATTTT	CASSLGTSADTQYF	NA	TRBV11-2	TRBJ2-3	TRBD2
TGTGCCAGCAGCGCGGGGGGCGGTAGCACAGATACGCAGTATTTT	CASSAGGGSTDTQYF	NA	TRBV11-3	TRBJ2-3	TRBD2
TGTGCCAGCAGCTTAGCGGGGGGGGGAGAGCAGTTCTTC	CASSLAGGGEQFF	once	TRBV7-2	TRBJ2-1	TRBD2
TGTGCCACCAGCAGAGATTTAGCAACAGGGAAGAATGAAAAACTGTTTTTT	CATSRDLATGKNEKLFF	NA	TRBV15	TRBJ1-4	NA
TGTGCCAGCAGCTACCGACAGGGGGATGAAAAACTGTTTTTT	CASSYRQGDEKLFF	NA	TRBV5-4	TRBJ1-4	TRBD1
TGTGCCAGTAGTATAAGCACAGGGGGCACCGGGGAGCTGTTTTTT	CASSISTGGTGELFF	once	TRBV19	TRBJ2-2	TRBD1
TGTGCCAGCAGTGCCTTAACTAGCGGGGGAGCGAGGTACGAGCAGTACTTC	CASSALTSGGARYEQYF	NA	TRBV27	TRBJ2-7	TRBD2
TGTGCCAGCAGTCCGGGACAGGGGGCAGGCGAGCAGTACTTC	CASSPGQGAGEQYF	NA	TRBV28	TRBJ2-7	TRBD1
TGCGCCAGCAGCCAAGTCCACGGGACAGGGATCCACGAGCAGTACTTC	CASSQVHGTGIHEQYF	NA	TRBV4-3	TRBJ2-7	TRBD1
TGTGCCAGCAGTACCGACCGCGCGGGTGCCTACGAGCAGTACTTC	CASSTDRAGAYEQYF	NA	TRBV6-1	TRBJ2-7	NA